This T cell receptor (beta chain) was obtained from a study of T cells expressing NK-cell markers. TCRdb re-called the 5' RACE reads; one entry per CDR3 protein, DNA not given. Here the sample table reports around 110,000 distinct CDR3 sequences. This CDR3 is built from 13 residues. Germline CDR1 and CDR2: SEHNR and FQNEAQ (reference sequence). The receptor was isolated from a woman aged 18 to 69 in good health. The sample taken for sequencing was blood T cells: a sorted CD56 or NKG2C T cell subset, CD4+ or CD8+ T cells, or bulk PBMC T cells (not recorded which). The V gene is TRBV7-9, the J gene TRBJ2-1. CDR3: CASRTLTPNEQFF.